The 18 T cell receptor beta chains presented below share a single source sample, sequenced in a study of siplizumab effects on memory and regulatory T cells. Repertoires were generated with immunoSEQ multiplex PCR, while TCRdb's copy carries only in-frame clones and drops some. The table lists tens of thousands of clones, around 97% of them singletons. Sequenced material: naive CD8+ T cells sorted from blood. All receptors derive from a human donor in good health.

The chain has TRBV6-5 and TRBJ2-7; D tentatively fits TRBD1 or TRBD2 (5 bases each). Germline CDR1 and CDR2: MNHEY and SVGAGI. The CDR3 spans 15 residues. V dropped 4 bases and J dropped 0 bases, with 13 bases sitting between them. The CDR3 DNA reads TGTGCCAGCAGTTGGGGGAGCGGAGCCTCCTACGAGCAGTACTTC. The encoded protein is CASSWGSGASYEQYF.

V and J are TRBV4-2 and TRBJ1-2, with 7 bases fitting TRBD1. Germline CDR1 and CDR2: LGHNA and YNFKEQ. The CDR3 length is 15 residues. V gave up 0 bases and J gave up 7 bases; unmatched junction bases: 8. The DNA of the CDR3 is TGTGCCAGCAGCCAAGATACGACAGGGTTTTTTGGCTACACCTTC. Protein sequence: CASSQDTTGFFGYTF.

The chain is built from TRBV27 and TRBJ2-1; 11 bases line up with TRBD2. The CDR3 spans 15 residues. Germline CDR1 is MNHEY and CDR2 is SMNVEV (reference sequence). Trimming at V came to 0 bases and at J to 10 bases, leaving 5 bases not matched to a gene. The CDR3 spells CASSLSLAGGGEQFF. CDR3 bases: TGTGCCAGCAGTTTATCCCTAGCGGGAGGTGGCGAGCAGTTCTTC.

The chain has TRBV27 and TRBJ2-4; D remains ambiguous. Germline V gives CDR1 MNHEY, CDR2 SMNVEV (reference sequence). Deletions cut 0 bases from V and 6 bases from J, with 6 bases between. This CDR3 spans 13 amino acids. The CDR3 sequence is CASSLSVGNIQYF. As DNA, the CDR3 is TGTGCCAGCAGTTTATCGGTGGGAAACATTCAGTACTTC.

V is TRBV4-3 and J is TRBJ2-2, with D possibly being TRBD1 or TRBD2 (6 bases each). V gave up 0 bases and J gave up 9 bases, with 11 bases separating them. The CDR3 runs to 14 residues. Germline V gene lookup returns CDR1 LGHNA and CDR2 YSLEER. CDR3 in amino acids: CASSQDPGARELFF. CDR3 nucleotide sequence: TGCGCCAGCAGCCAAGATCCGGGGGCCCGGGAGCTGTTTTTT.

In its sample, this clone was seen once. The chain employs TRBV7-2 and TRBJ1-3, with 9 bases matching TRBD1. CDR3 size: 17 residues. The germline V gene encodes CDR1 SGHTA and CDR2 FQGNSA. Trimming at V came to 4 bases and at J to 0 bases, leaving 7 bases not matched to a gene. This chain's CDR3 is CASSSTGTGLSGNTIYF. The CDR3 DNA sequence: TGTGCCAGCAGCTCGACCGGGACAGGGCTCTCTGGAAACACCATATATTTT.

The chain has TRBV5-1 and TRBJ1-1, with TRBD1 identical over 8 bases. V lost 0 bases to trimming and J lost 11 bases; unmatched junction nucleotides: 3. This CDR3 contains 12 residues. The germline CDR1 and CDR2 sequences are SGHRS and YFSETQ. CDR3 nucleotides: TGCGCCAGCAGCTTGGAGACAGGGGAGGCTTTCTTT. Its translation is CASSLETGEAFF. The variable domain in full, with the rest retrieved from reference TRBV5-1 and TRBJ1-1, is KAGVTQTPRYLIKTRGQQVTLSCSPISGHRSVSWYQQTPGQGLQFLFEYFSETQRNKGNFPGRFSGRQFSNSRSEMNVSTLELGDSALYLCASSLETGEAFFGQGTRLTVV.

This clone was counted once. This chain connects TRBV2 to TRBJ1-1; D uncertain. The V end lost 4 bases, the J end lost 3 bases, and 6 bases lay between the germline ends. Per germline, CDR1 SNHLY and CDR2 FYNNEI. CDR3 length equals 12 residues. CDR3 amino acids: CASSGEDTEAFF. CDR3 in DNA: TGTGCCAGCAGTGGGGAGGACACTGAAGCTTTCTTT.

This chain links TRBV7-9 with TRBJ2-2; the D gene is possibly TRBD2 (6 bases). Trimming took off 5 bases at V and 3 bases at J, with 13 bases between the two ends. In germline, CDR1 is SEHNR, CDR2 FQNEAQ (reference sequence). The CDR3 runs 15 residues. The CDR3 sequence: CASSSGDWDTGELFF. The CDR3, as DNA: TGTGCCAGCAGCAGTGGGGACTGGGACACCGGGGAGCTGTTTTTT.

This rearrangement joins TRBV5-1 to TRBJ2-3; TRBD2 is a possible D gene (5 bases). Germline V gene sequence: CDR1 SGHRS, CDR2 YFSETQ. V was pared by 4 bases and J by 2 bases, with 8 bases between. The CDR3 has 13 amino acids. The CDR3: CASSGETTDTQYF. The CDR3 nucleotides read TGCGCCAGCAGCGGGGAGACCACAGATACGCAGTATTTT.

J is TRBJ2-3 and V is TRBV11-1, with 10 bases that match TRBD2. CDR3 size: 16 residues. J gave up 2 bases and V 4 bases, and 6 bases lay outside the gene matches. Germline CDR1 and CDR2: SGHAT and FQDESV (reference sequence). The CDR3 loop is CASSSRTSGSTDTQYF. The CDR3, as DNA: TGTGCCAGCAGCTCCAGGACTAGCGGATCCACAGATACGCAGTATTTT.

The rearrangement links TRBV4-1 to TRBJ2-7; TRBD1 is a possible D gene (5 bases). V lost 3 bases and J lost 5, with 14 bases in between. The CDR3 sequence is 14 residues long. CDR1 is MGHRA and CDR2 is YSYEKL in the germline V gene. The CDR3, as DNA: TGCGCCAGCAGCCACGACCTACAGGTGAACGAGCAGTACTTC. It is translated as CASSHDLQVNEQYF.

In its sample, this clone was seen once. The chain links TRBV27 to TRBJ2-3; no definite D call. Germline V gives CDR1 MNHEY, CDR2 SMNVEV (reference sequence). CDR3 length: 11 residues. V was clipped by 3 bases and J by 6 bases, with 4 bases between them. The CDR3 region is CASSFGDTQYF. In DNA, the CDR3 is TGTGCCAGCAGTTTCGGCGATACGCAGTATTTT.

The chain has TRBV7-3 and TRBJ2-7; D not certain. Trimming took off 1 base at V and 6 bases at J, with 7 bases between the two ends. The CDR3 sequence is 12 residues long. CDR1 and CDR2 from the germline V gene are SGHTA and FQGTGA. CDR3 in amino acids: CASSLMGSEQYF. The CDR3, as DNA: TGTGCCAGCAGCTTAATGGGTTCCGAGCAGTACTTC.

The V and J genes are TRBV9 and TRBJ1-1; D ambiguous. This CDR3 contains 12 residues. The germline V and J ends were trimmed by 0 bases and 7 bases, with 7 bases remaining between them. Germline V gene data show CDR1 as SGDLS and CDR2 as YYNGEE. The CDR3 nucleotides read TGTGCCAGCAGCGTAGTTGTGGGTGAAGCTTTCTTT. This codes for CASSVVVGEAFF.

This clone was detected only once. The V and J genes are TRBV19 and TRBJ2-5; a possible D gene is TRBD1 (5 bases). This CDR3 comprises 14 residues. The V gene lost 0 bases and the J gene lost 5 bases, with 10 bases spanning the gap. Germline V CDR1 and CDR2: LNHDA, SQIVND (reference sequence). CDR3 in amino acids: CASSIDEGVETQYF. In DNA, the CDR3 is TGTGCCAGTAGTATAGATGAAGGGGTCGAGACCCAGTACTTC.

V is TRBV2 and J is TRBJ1-1, with TRBD1 matching 9 bases. This CDR3 has 16 amino acids. V shed 6 bases, J shed 3 bases, and the junction held 11 bases outside the gene matches. Germline loops: CDR1 SNHLY, CDR2 FYNNEI. The CDR3 region has the DNA TGTGCCAGCAGGGGGACAGGGAAGGGTGGTTACACTGAAGCTTTCTTT. Translation gives CASRGTGKGGYTEAFF.

The genes are TRBV2 and TRBJ1-3, with D unclear. V shed 4 bases and J shed 0 bases, with 16 bases lying between them. Germline values: CDR1 SNHLY, CDR2 FYNNEI. CDR3 length: 17 residues. The CDR3 nucleotides read TGTGCCAGCAGTGGGGCCGATAGCATCTCCTCTGGAAACACCATATATTTT. This translates into CASSGADSISSGNTIYF. The full variable domain, rest sourced from reference TRBV2 and TRBJ1-3, is EPEVTQTPSHQVTQMGQEVILRCVPISNHLYFYWYRQILGQKVEFLVSFYNNEISEKSEIFDDQFSVERPDGSNFTLKIRSTKLEDSAMYFCASSGADSISSGNTIYFGEGSWLTVV.